The rows below give T cell receptor beta chains drawn from one sample of a study of identifying expanded T cells in peripheral blood. Repertoires were generated with immunoSEQ multiplex PCR, while TCRdb's copy carries only in-frame clones and drops some. This repertoire shows some 97,000 clones, over 70% found once; its top ten account for about 5.5%. Sequenced sample: blood. These receptors were collected from a person aged 18 to 70 in good health. Both conserved end residues are part of each CDR3. The order of the fields is V gene, J gene, D gene, clone size, CDR3 DNA, CDR3 protein. The D gene is left open where the match is weak. Some rows mark clone size as missing; the rest say once, few, many or name a class of expanded clone.

v_call: TRBV6-6
j_call: TRBJ2-3
d_call: -
clone_size: -
cdr3_nt: TGTGCCAGCAGTTACTCGAAACTAGATACGCAGTATTTT
cdr3_aa: CASSYSKLDTQYF

v_call: TRBV4-1
j_call: TRBJ2-7
d_call: -
clone_size: once
cdr3_nt: TGCGCCAGCAGCCAAGACCAAACCCGCGAGCAGTACTTC
cdr3_aa: CASSQDQTREQYF

v_call: TRBV15
j_call: TRBJ2-4
d_call: -
clone_size: -
cdr3_nt: TGTGCCACCAGCAGAGACCGGGGGCGTACAAACATTCAGTACTTC
cdr3_aa: CATSRDRGRTNIQYF

v_call: TRBV9
j_call: TRBJ2-5
d_call: TRBD2
clone_size: -
cdr3_nt: TGTGCCAGCAGCCCAGGGGAGGGGCTAGCGGGAAGAAAAGAGACCCAGTACTTC
cdr3_aa: CASSPGEGLAGRKETQYF

v_call: TRBV12-5
j_call: TRBJ2-2
d_call: -
clone_size: -
cdr3_nt: TGTGCTAGTGGTTTGGACTGGAACACCGGGGAGCTGTTTTTT
cdr3_aa: CASGLDWNTGELFF

v_call: TRBV29-1
j_call: TRBJ2-1
d_call: TRBD1
clone_size: once
cdr3_nt: TGCAGCGTACCTGGATACAGGGGGAGGAATGAGCAGTTCTTC
cdr3_aa: CSVPGYRGRNEQFF

v_call: TRBV7-3
j_call: TRBJ2-3
d_call: -
clone_size: -
cdr3_nt: TGTGCCAGCAGGGCGGGCAGCTACACAGATACGCAGTATTTT
cdr3_aa: CASRAGSYTDTQYF

v_call: TRBV14
j_call: TRBJ1-1
d_call: -
clone_size: -
cdr3_nt: TGTGCCAGCAATGGGCATGGGGACACTGAAGCTTTCTTT
cdr3_aa: CASNGHGDTEAFF

v_call: TRBV12-5
j_call: TRBJ2-1
d_call: -
clone_size: -
cdr3_nt: TGTGCTAGTGGTTTCTCTCCGACTAGGGACTCCTACAATGAGCAGTTCTTC
cdr3_aa: CASGFSPTRDSYNEQFF

v_call: TRBV6-1
j_call: TRBJ2-7
d_call: -
clone_size: -
cdr3_nt: TGTGCCAGCAGCGTGGACAACGTTAACTACGAGCAGTACTTC
cdr3_aa: CASSVDNVNYEQYF

v_call: TRBV9
j_call: TRBJ1-1
d_call: TRBD1
clone_size: -
cdr3_nt: TGTGCCAGCAGCGGACAGGGACGGACTGAAGCTTTCTTT
cdr3_aa: CASSGQGRTEAFF

v_call: TRBV29-1
j_call: TRBJ1-1
d_call: -
clone_size: few
cdr3_nt: TGCAGCGTTGATGGACACACAAACACTGAAGCTTTCTTT
cdr3_aa: CSVDGHTNTEAFF

v_call: TRBV5-1
j_call: TRBJ2-3
d_call: TRBD2
clone_size: -
cdr3_nt: TGCGCCAGCAGCTTGGGTAGCGGGGGGCTTATTAGCACAGATACGCAGTATTTT
cdr3_aa: CASSLGSGGLISTDTQYF

v_call: TRBV2
j_call: TRBJ2-4
d_call: -
clone_size: -
cdr3_nt: TGTGCCAGCTCGTACAGCCTAGCCAAAAACATTCAGTACTTC
cdr3_aa: CASSYSLAKNIQYF

v_call: TRBV7-9
j_call: TRBJ2-3
d_call: TRBD2
clone_size: -
cdr3_nt: TGTGCCAGCAGTTATGGACTAGCAGCACCCACAGATACGCAGTATTTT
cdr3_aa: CASSYGLAAPTDTQYF

v_call: TRBV7-2
j_call: TRBJ2-1
d_call: -
clone_size: -
cdr3_nt: TGTGCCAGCAGCTTATTCTTTTACAATGAGCAGTTCTTC
cdr3_aa: CASSLFFYNEQFF